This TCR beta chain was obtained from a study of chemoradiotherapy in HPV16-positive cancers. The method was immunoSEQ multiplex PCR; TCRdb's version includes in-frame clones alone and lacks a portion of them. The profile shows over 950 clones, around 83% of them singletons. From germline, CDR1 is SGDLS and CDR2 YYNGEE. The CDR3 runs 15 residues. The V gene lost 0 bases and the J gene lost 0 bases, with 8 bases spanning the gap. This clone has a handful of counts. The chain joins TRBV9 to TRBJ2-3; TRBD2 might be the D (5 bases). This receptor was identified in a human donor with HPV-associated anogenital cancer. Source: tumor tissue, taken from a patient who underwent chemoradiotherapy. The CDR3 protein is CASSVVLGSTDTQYF. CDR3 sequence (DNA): TGTGCCAGCAGCGTAGTACTAGGGAGCACAGATACGCAGTATTTT.